What follows are 30 T cell receptor beta chains derived from one specimen sequenced in a study of early stage breast cancer tumors. Assay used: immunoSEQ multiplex PCR; TCRdb lists only in-frame clones, some missing. The sample has about 36,000 clones; under 80% are singletons. The sequencing sample was made of blood. The origin of the receptors is a person aged 55 to 70 with breast cancer.

The J gene is TRBJ2-3, the V gene TRBV4-1, with 10 bases aligning to TRBD2. The length of the CDR3 is 18 residues. With V trimmed by 3 bases and J by 0 bases, 9 bases remained unmatched. The germline V gene encodes CDR1 MGHRA and CDR2 YSYEKL. The CDR3 loop is CASSHQRGGWGSTDTQYF. CDR3 sequence (DNA): TGCGCCAGCAGCCACCAGCGGGGGGGCTGGGGGAGCACAGATACGCAGTATTTT.

The chain combines TRBV6-6 with TRBJ2-1; D unresolved. This CDR3 comprises 12 residues. The V and J ends lost 5 bases and 7 bases respectively, with 9 bases between them. In germline, CDR1 is MNHNY, CDR2 SVGAGI (reference sequence). The CDR3 region is CASSGFRNEQFF. The CDR3 region has the DNA TGTGCCAGCAGTGGGTTCCGGAATGAGCAGTTCTTC.

This clone appeared a few times. CDR3 sequence: CASSPRTGLYGYTF. The CDR3 region has the DNA TGTGCCAGCAGTCCGAGGACGGGCCTCTATGGCTACACCTTC. This chain joins TRBV28 and TRBJ1-2; D ambiguous. Germline values: CDR1 MDHEN, CDR2 SYDVKM. The V and J ends lost 5 bases and 4 bases respectively, with 14 bases between them. This CDR3 comprises 14 residues.

The chain couples TRBV4-1 to TRBJ2-7; 8 bases line up with TRBD1. After removal of 2 bases from V and 4 bases from J, the junction contained 4 bases not matched to a gene. Germline-derived CDR1 and CDR2 are MGHRA and YSYEKL. This CDR3 contains 14 residues. CDR3: CASSQPTGEYEQYF. CDR3 sequence (DNA): TGCGCCAGCAGCCAACCGACAGGGGAGTACGAGCAGTACTTC.

The gene calls are TRBV7-2 and TRBJ1-4; D remains unclear. The CDR3 totals 15 residues. The germline CDR1 and CDR2 sequences are SGHTA and FQGNSA. Deletions cut 5 bases from V and 6 bases from J, with 16 bases between. CDR3 loop: CASSLNRVPDEKLFF. The CDR3 nucleotides read TGTGCCAGCAGCCTTAATCGAGTCCCCGATGAAAAACTGTTTTTT.

The chain employs TRBV6-5 and TRBJ1-4; weak D call: TRBD1 (6 bases). In germline, CDR1 is MNHEY, CDR2 SVGAGI. CDR3 size: 15 residues. Between the trimmed V and J ends, which lost 5 bases and 8 bases, there was a span of 18 bases. CDR3 sequence (DNA): TGTGCCAGCAGTCCCCTGGGAGGGGGGAGAGAAAAACTGTTTTTT. This translates into CASSPLGGGREKLFF.

V is TRBV5-1 and J is TRBJ2-1, with D possibly TRBD2 on 5 matching bases. Germline assignment: CDR1 SGHRS and CDR2 YFSETQ. This CDR3 has 14 residues. V lost 2 bases to trimming and J lost 7 bases, with 13 bases between them. DNA of the CDR3: TGCGCCAGCAGCTTCGCCGACCCGGGGAATGAGCAGTTCTTC. It codes for CASSFADPGNEQFF.

This clone was detected only a few times. The chain has TRBV19 and TRBJ1-5; 7 bases fit TRBD1. This CDR3 has 14 amino acids. With 5 bases clipped from V and 5 bases from J, the junction kept 6 bases outside the gene matches. The germline V gene encodes CDR1 LNHDA and CDR2 SQIVND (reference sequence). The DNA for the CDR3 is TGTGCCAGTAGTTTAACAGGGGAGGATCAGCCCCAGCATTTT. It specifies CASSLTGEDQPQHF.

The chain combines TRBV19 with TRBJ2-6; 9 bases agree with TRBD2. With 7 bases clipped from V and 0 bases from J, the junction kept 4 bases outside the gene matches. The germline CDR1 and CDR2 sequences are LNHDA and SQIVND (reference sequence). The CDR3 runs 16 residues. This CDR3 reads CASTGTSLSGANVLTF. CDR3 sequence (DNA): TGTGCCAGTACCGGGACTAGCCTCTCTGGGGCCAACGTCCTGACTTTC.

The chain links TRBV5-8 to TRBJ2-6; D possibly corresponds to TRBD2 (7 bases). V was trimmed by 3 bases and J by 0 bases, leaving 16 bases between them. CDR3 length: 18 amino acids. Germline V CDR1 and CDR2: SGHTS, YDEGEE. The CDR3 bases are TGTGCCAGCAGCTCCCCGGGGAGGGGGTTCTCTGGGGCCAACGTCCTGACTTTC. It is translated as CASSSPGRGFSGANVLTF.

This chain uses TRBV29-1 with TRBJ2-5, with D unresolved. Trimming took 4 bases from V and 1 from J, leaving 7 bases between them. The CDR3 is 12 amino acids. Germline V lookup: CDR1 SQVTM, CDR2 ANQGSEA. As DNA, the CDR3 is TGCAGCGTTGTCGTGGGCCAAGAGACCCAGTACTTC. Its protein is CSVVVGQETQYF.

V gene TRBV27 combines with J gene TRBJ1-2; D not certain. Deletions cut 0 bases from V and 6 bases from J, with 14 bases between. The CDR3 covers 15 residues. Per germline, CDR1 MNHEY and CDR2 SMNVEV (reference sequence). The CDR3 loop reads CASSLSFGGIDGYTF. CDR3 DNA: TGTGCCAGCAGTTTATCCTTCGGAGGGATCGATGGCTACACCTTC.

Of note for this clone: One junction end does not reproduce the germline sequence, and a read error may be involved. The rearrangement uses TRBV6-1 and TRBJ1-2; the match to TRBD1 covers 9 bases. This CDR3 has 12 residues. Germline CDR1 MNHNS, CDR2 SASEGT. CDR3 bases: TGTGCCAGCAGAGGGACAGGGAAGGGACTTTACTTC. As protein: CASRGTGKGLYF.

The chain has TRBV6-1 and TRBJ2-2; 8 bases line up with TRBD1. Germline loops: CDR1 MNHNS, CDR2 SASEGT. The CDR3 contains 14 residues. Trimming took 8 bases from V and 6 from J; bases not matched to a gene: 8. The CDR3 bases are TGTGCCAGCCGGACAGGGTATAGGCCCGGGGAGCTGTTTTTT. It is translated as CASRTGYRPGELFF.

CDR3 residues: CASSSREGGFNEKLFF. The CDR3 nucleotides are TGCGCCAGCAGCTCCCGGGAGGGCGGTTTTAATGAAAAACTGTTTTTT. The chain recombines TRBV5-1 with TRBJ1-4; no definite D call. V shed 3 bases and J shed 4 bases, with 16 bases lying between them. Germline V lookup: CDR1 SGHRS, CDR2 YFSETQ. There are 16 residues in the CDR3.

The V and J genes are TRBV7-8 and TRBJ2-1; TRBD2 agrees at 9 bases. V lost 5 bases to trimming and J lost 0 bases; unmatched junction nucleotides: 2. Per the germline V gene, CDR1 is SGHVS and CDR2 is FQNEAQ. CDR3 length equals 15 residues. Written as DNA, the CDR3 is TGTGCCAGCAGCCATAGCGGGAGCTCCTACAATGAGCAGTTCTTC. Translating it yields CASSHSGSSYNEQFF.

The chain links TRBV4-1 to TRBJ1-1, with D unresolved. Germline-derived CDR1 and CDR2 are MGHRA and YSYEKL. The CDR3 contains 11 residues. The V end was cut by 1 base, the J end by 6 bases, with 3 bases between. The CDR3 bases are TGCGCCAGCAGCCAAGGGTCTGAAGCTTTCTTT. Its protein product is CASSQGSEAFF.

The V and J genes are TRBV4-1 and TRBJ1-6; the match to TRBD1 covers 8 bases. CDR1 is MGHRA, CDR2 YSYEKL, per germline. Trimming took 4 bases from V and 10 from J; bases not matched to a gene: 6. This CDR3 contains 14 residues. Written as DNA, the CDR3 is TGCGCCAGCAGCCCTGACAGGGGAATCTCACCCCTCCACTTT. As protein: CASSPDRGISPLHF.

The chain carries TRBV29-1 and TRBJ2-3; 10 nucleotides line up with TRBD1. The CDR3 runs 15 residues. V lost 6 bases, J lost 7 bases, and 13 bases stayed unmatched. The V gene's germline CDR1 is SQVTM and CDR2 ANQGSEA. Here the CDR3 reads CSVKPGQGSHNTQYF. The CDR3 region has the DNA TGCAGCGTAAAACCGGGACAGGGGTCCCACAATACGCAGTATTTT.

J is TRBJ2-7 and V is TRBV6-6; tentatively, D is TRBD1 (5 bases). This CDR3 is 15 amino acids long. Germline lookup yields CDR1 MNHNY and CDR2 SVGAGI (reference sequence). V was cut by 5 bases and J by 0 bases, with 14 bases left in between. DNA of the CDR3: TGTGCCAGCAGTACAAAGACAGTGGCCTCCTACGAGCAGTACTTC. Protein sequence: CASSTKTVASYEQYF.

The genes are TRBV7-8 and TRBJ1-2; weak D call: TRBD1 (6 bases). CDR3 length equals 13 residues. Germline loops: CDR1 SGHVS, CDR2 FQNEAQ. The V gene lost 4 bases and the J gene lost 4 bases, with 10 bases spanning the gap. Here the CDR3 reads CASSSRGSYGYTF. CDR3 DNA sequence: TGTGCCAGCAGCTCCAGGGGCAGCTATGGCTACACCTTC.

This chain connects TRBV7-9 to TRBJ2-1; 14 bases agree with TRBD2. The V and J ends lost 1 base and 8 bases, in that order; junction bases with no gene match: 7. Germline V CDR1 and CDR2: SEHNR, FQNEAQ (reference sequence). The CDR3 runs to 17 residues. The CDR3 is CASSLGLAGGPMDEQFF. CDR3 in DNA: TGTGCCAGCAGCTTAGGACTAGCGGGAGGGCCTATGGATGAGCAGTTCTTC.

The chain has TRBV6-1 and TRBJ1-2; D is perhaps TRBD1 (5 bases). Trimming left V 8 bases short and J 0 bases short, with 16 bases between. Germline loops: CDR1 MNHNS, CDR2 SASEGT. This CDR3 contains 15 residues. The chain's CDR3 is CASRTPRGANYGYTF. CDR3 DNA: TGTGCCAGCCGGACCCCCCGAGGGGCTAACTATGGCTACACCTTC.

This clone was detected a few times. V is TRBV2 and J is TRBJ1-4; tentative D call: TRBD1 (5 bases). Trimming removed 10 bases from V and 2 bases from J, with 11 bases in between. Germline assignment: CDR1 SNHLY and CDR2 FYNNEI. This CDR3 is built from 13 residues. The DNA for the CDR3 is TGTGCCATGCTCCGGGACACTAATGAAAAACTGTTTTTT. This gives the protein CAMLRDTNEKLFF.

This clone was seen once. J is TRBJ1-2 and V is TRBV19; D might be TRBD1 (6 bases). Trimming removed 7 bases at V and 6 bases at J, with 9 bases between. The germline V gene has CDR1 LNHDA and CDR2 SQIVND (reference sequence). The CDR3 consists of 11 residues. CDR3 in amino acids: CASNTGNGYTF. As DNA, the CDR3 is TGTGCCAGTAACACAGGGAATGGCTACACCTTC.

The genes are TRBV28 and TRBJ1-1; 10 bases line up with TRBD1. Unmatched junction bases numbered 1, after V lost 6 bases and J lost 3 bases. Germline CDR1 is MDHEN and CDR2 is SYDVKM. The CDR3 extends over 13 amino acids. CDR3: CASRTGGYTEAFF. In DNA form, the CDR3 reads TGTGCCAGCAGGACAGGGGGCTACACTGAAGCTTTCTTT.

This clone was detected only a few times. The chain employs TRBV2 and TRBJ1-5; 7 bases are shared with TRBD1. From germline, CDR1 is SNHLY and CDR2 FYNNEI. CDR3 size: 14 residues. J gave up 5 bases and V 3 bases, and 4 bases lay outside the gene matches. The DNA for the CDR3 is TGTGCCAGCAGTGACAGGGACAGCGATCAGCCCCAGCATTTT. It codes for CASSDRDSDQPQHF.

This clone has only one observation. The genes are TRBV11-2 and TRBJ2-3; the D gene is possibly TRBD2 (6 bases). V was shortened by 1 base and J by 0 bases, with 11 bases between the two germline ends. The CDR3 is 16 amino acids. Germline loops: CDR1 SGHAT, CDR2 FQNNGV. The DNA for the CDR3 is TGTGCCAGCAGCTTAGTTCCTAGCGAGAGCACAGATACGCAGTATTTT. Amino acids: CASSLVPSESTDTQYF.

This chain joins TRBV6-5 and TRBJ2-1, with unresolved D. This CDR3 has 11 amino acids. V lost 5 bases and J lost 7, with 6 bases in between. The germline V gene encodes CDR1 MNHEY and CDR2 SVGAGI. CDR3 sequence (DNA): TGTGCCAGCAGTCAGCAGAATGAGCAGTTCTTC. Its protein product is CASSQQNEQFF.

This chain links TRBV27 with TRBJ2-1; D unresolved. Looked up from germline, CDR1 is MNHEY and CDR2 is SMNVEV (reference sequence). This CDR3 has 11 residues. V was pared by 6 bases and J by 7 bases, with 7 bases between. The CDR3 DNA follows: TGTGCCAGCAGCGTAGGGAATGAGCAGTTCTTC. Translating it yields CASSVGNEQFF.